This T cell receptor (beta chain) was documented in a study of control samples from healthy donors and cancer patients. This CDR3 region has 12 residues. The germline V and J ends were trimmed by 7 bases and 7 bases, with 8 bases remaining between them. Germline V lookup: CDR1 SGHNT, CDR2 YENEEA. This table comes from immunoSEQ multiplex PCR, and its TCRdb copy is limited to in-frame clones, with some not included. In the table there are about 61,000 clones, around 91% of which are singletons. This clonotype originated in a man between 60 and 70 years old with colorectal cancer. V usage is TRBV11-3 and J usage is TRBJ1-6, with TRBD1 as a possible D gene (5 bases). Material for sequencing was PBMCs. CDR3 nucleotide sequence: TGTGCCAGCACCCAGGGAAATTCACCCCTCCACTTT. Protein sequence: CASTQGNSPLHF.